The present T cell receptor (beta chain) was sequenced within a study of blood T cell repertoires in COVID-19. Study at large: Acute-phase and convalescent COVID-19 samples originated in the United States, Italy and Spain. The cDNA or gDNA used as material had been derived from T cells, B-cell-depleted T cells, or PBMCs.

Under the authors' procedure: Amplification of reference gene primers provided the estimated nucleated cell counts. TCRdb's table, derived via immunoSEQ multiplex PCR, lists solely in-frame clones and lacks some. For V, J and clone size, that table is used; D and trimming come from the DNA. This sample has 250,000 to 350,000 clones, with roughly 90% found just once. This CDR3 has 19 amino acids. The chain links TRBV1 to TRBJ1-5. TRBV1 is an annotated pseudogene. The sequencing sample was made of peripheral blood. This clonotype was sampled from a woman in her forties or fifties with active or convalescent COVID-19. The DNA of the CDR3 is TGCACCAGCAGCCAAGACCCGGGGAAACTACCGACGAATCAACAGCCCCAGCATTTT. Protein product: CTSSQDPGKLPTNQQPQHF.